This TCR beta chain was profiled in a study of liver allograft versus peripheral blood T cells. Whole-study context: T cell receptor repertoires in transplanted livers were compared with those in recipients' peripheral blood. General study points: Inside liver allografts, T cell receptor repertoires reportedly diverged from the repertoires found in peripheral blood.

This clonotype was counted many times. The antigen is unknown. CDR3 length: 14 residues. V was cut by 6 bases and J by 1 base, with 12 bases left in between. Looked up from germline, CDR1 is ENHRY and CDR2 is SYGVKD. TCRdb re-analysed the reads in MiXCR, keeping a single row per CDR3 protein. Found here are about 16,000 distinct CDR3 sequences, approximately 20% of them singletons; the top ten hold about 12%. This chain uses TRBV10-3 with TRBJ1-1; D gene ambiguous. The TCR was taken from a human patient who had a liver transplant. Some T cells may be provided by the graft donor. The CDR3 region has the DNA TGTGCCATCAGACGACCGACGGAGAACACTGAAGCTTTCTTT. It translates to CAIRRPTENTEAFF.